This is a list of T cell receptor beta chains from one sample in a study of Ad26.COV2.S vaccination and SARS-CoV-2 variants. Clones were read by immunoSEQ multiplex PCR, and TCRdb kept only the in-frame ones, dropping some. The repertoire consists of fewer than 600,000 clones, with about 89% occurring once and the leading ten covering 1.7%. Specimen: peripheral blood, collected in a trial of Ad26.COV2.S vaccine versus placebo. The source of these receptors is a person aged 18-65 years who received the Ad26.COV2.S COVID-19 vaccine or a placebo. Each CDR3 is given with its conserved first and last residue. Fields, in order: J gene, V gene, D gene, clone size, CDR3 DNA, CDR3 protein. D genes are given only for firm matches. Expanded clones get a size class; other rows say once, few or many, or leave the size out.

j_call: TRBJ1-2
v_call: TRBV14
d_call: TRBD1
clone_size: -
cdr3_nt: TGTGCCAGCAGCCAAGCCGGTTCCGGGACAGGATATGGCTACACCTTC
cdr3_aa: CASSQAGSGTGYGYTF

j_call: TRBJ2-7
v_call: TRBV7-6
d_call: -
clone_size: once
cdr3_nt: TGTGCCAGCAGCTTATTGGGCCTAGCTTCCTCCTACGAGCAGTACTTC
cdr3_aa: CASSLLGLASSYEQYF

j_call: TRBJ2-7
v_call: TRBV28
d_call: TRBD1
clone_size: -
cdr3_nt: TGTGCCAGCAGTCCTAGGACAGGGTCCTACGAGCAGTACTTC
cdr3_aa: CASSPRTGSYEQYF

j_call: TRBJ2-3
v_call: TRBV7-9
d_call: -
clone_size: -
cdr3_nt: TGTGCCAGCAGCCCCCGGGGCCGATCGCAGTATTTT
cdr3_aa: CASSPRGRSQYF

j_call: TRBJ2-4
v_call: TRBV5-5
d_call: TRBD1
clone_size: -
cdr3_nt: TGTGCCAGCAGCGGGACAGCCATTCAGTACTTC
cdr3_aa: CASSGTAIQYF

j_call: TRBJ1-1
v_call: TRBV28
d_call: TRBD1
clone_size: -
cdr3_nt: TGTGCCAGCAGTCCAGGACAGGGCAGCACTGAAGCTTTCTTT
cdr3_aa: CASSPGQGSTEAFF

j_call: TRBJ2-7
v_call: TRBV27
d_call: -
clone_size: -
cdr3_nt: TGTGCCAGCAGTTTGCGAGCCTCAACCTCCTACGAGCAGTACTTC
cdr3_aa: CASSLRASTSYEQYF

j_call: TRBJ2-7
v_call: TRBV18
d_call: -
clone_size: -
cdr3_nt: TGTGCCAGCTCACCACGGGATCTCTACGAGCAGTACTTC
cdr3_aa: CASSPRDLYEQYF

j_call: TRBJ2-5
v_call: TRBV11-2
d_call: -
clone_size: -
cdr3_nt: TGTGCCAGCAGCTTAGAGTGGGAGGTTAAGACCCAGTACTTC
cdr3_aa: CASSLEWEVKTQYF

j_call: TRBJ1-2
v_call: TRBV3-1/TRBV3-2
d_call: -
clone_size: -
cdr3_nt: TGTGCCAGCAGCCAAGGAGTCCGGGGCGGCTACACCTTC
cdr3_aa: CASSQGVRGGYTF

j_call: TRBJ1-1
v_call: TRBV18
d_call: -
clone_size: -
cdr3_nt: TGTGCCAGCTCTCCAAGTCCCACACAAGGAGCTTTCTTT
cdr3_aa: CASSPSPTQGAFF

j_call: TRBJ2-7
v_call: TRBV28
d_call: TRBD1
clone_size: -
cdr3_nt: TGTGCCAGCAGTTGGGACAGAGATATTAACGAGCAGTACTTC
cdr3_aa: CASSWDRDINEQYF

j_call: TRBJ1-1
v_call: TRBV4-1
d_call: -
clone_size: -
cdr3_nt: TGCGCCAGCAGCCATCCGCGGCAGGGCAGCGAAGCTTTCTTT
cdr3_aa: CASSHPRQGSEAFF

j_call: TRBJ1-4
v_call: TRBV27
d_call: -
clone_size: -
cdr3_nt: TGTGCCAGCAGACCCCGGTCTATTGGAACTAATGAAAAACTGTTTTTT
cdr3_aa: CASRPRSIGTNEKLFF

j_call: TRBJ2-7
v_call: TRBV29-1
d_call: TRBD2
clone_size: -
cdr3_nt: TGCAGCGTTGCGACTAGCGGGAGCAAGTACGAGCAGTACTTC
cdr3_aa: CSVATSGSKYEQYF

j_call: TRBJ2-3
v_call: TRBV7-6
d_call: -
clone_size: -
cdr3_nt: TGTGCCAGCAGCTTAGGTCGGACCGCTTTCACAGATACGCAGTATTTT
cdr3_aa: CASSLGRTAFTDTQYF

j_call: TRBJ2-1
v_call: TRBV7-9
d_call: TRBD2
clone_size: -
cdr3_nt: TGTGCCATTTGGCGGGGGGCTTACAATGAGCAGTTCTTC
cdr3_aa: CAIWRGAYNEQFF

j_call: TRBJ1-1
v_call: TRBV19
d_call: -
clone_size: -
cdr3_nt: TGTGCCAGTAGTTCCCGGTACACTGAAGCTTTCTTT
cdr3_aa: CASSSRYTEAFF

j_call: TRBJ1-1
v_call: TRBV28
d_call: -
clone_size: -
cdr3_nt: TGTGCCAGCAGTTTAACCACAGTGAACACTGAAGCTTTCTTT
cdr3_aa: CASSLTTVNTEAFF

j_call: TRBJ2-3
v_call: TRBV3-1/TRBV3-2
d_call: TRBD2
clone_size: -
cdr3_nt: TGTGCCAGCAGCCAAGTACTAGCGGGATATGCAGATACGCAGTATTTT
cdr3_aa: CASSQVLAGYADTQYF

j_call: TRBJ1-2
v_call: TRBV7-9
d_call: TRBD1
clone_size: -
cdr3_nt: TGTGCCAGCAGCTTGGGACAGGGGTTAGGGGGCTACACCTTC
cdr3_aa: CASSLGQGLGGYTF

j_call: TRBJ2-7
v_call: TRBV9
d_call: TRBD2
clone_size: -
cdr3_nt: TGTGCCAGCAGCAGGAGTAGCGGGGGGAACGAGCAGTACTTC
cdr3_aa: CASSRSSGGNEQYF

j_call: TRBJ2-7
v_call: TRBV4-2
d_call: TRBD2
clone_size: -
cdr3_nt: TGTGCCAGCAGCCAAGTCGGGGGGGCGGGAGAGGTTCGGAGGGAGCAGTACTTC
cdr3_aa: CASSQVGGAGEVRREQYF

j_call: TRBJ1-1
v_call: TRBV6-5
d_call: -
clone_size: few
cdr3_nt: TGTGCCAGCAGTTATCAGGTAACGGGTGAAGCTTTCTTT
cdr3_aa: CASSYQVTGEAFF

j_call: TRBJ1-5
v_call: TRBV20-1
d_call: -
clone_size: -
cdr3_nt: TGCAGTGCTAGTGTGGGGGCCGGCAATCAGCCCCAGCATTTT
cdr3_aa: CSASVGAGNQPQHF

j_call: TRBJ2-3
v_call: TRBV19
d_call: TRBD2
clone_size: -
cdr3_nt: TGTGCCAGTAGTTCTAGCGGGGGGATCGGCGATACGCAGTATTTT
cdr3_aa: CASSSSGGIGDTQYF

j_call: TRBJ2-1
v_call: TRBV3-1/TRBV3-2
d_call: TRBD2
clone_size: once
cdr3_nt: TGTGCCAGCAGCCTCCCTCGGAGCGGGAGCTACAATGAGCAGTTCTTC
cdr3_aa: CASSLPRSGSYNEQFF

j_call: TRBJ2-3
v_call: TRBV2
d_call: TRBD2
clone_size: -
cdr3_nt: TGTGCCAGCAATTCAGCGGGGGGGCTTCCTACGCAGTATTTT
cdr3_aa: CASNSAGGLPTQYF

j_call: TRBJ2-3
v_call: TRBV27
d_call: -
clone_size: -
cdr3_nt: TGTGCCAGCAGGTGCCCGGTTGTACGTTATAGTAGCACAGATACGCAGTATTTT
cdr3_aa: CASRCPVVRYSSTDTQYF

j_call: TRBJ2-3
v_call: TRBV12-3/TRBV12-4
d_call: -
clone_size: -
cdr3_nt: TGTGCCAGCAGTTTATTGGACACAGATACGCAGTATTTT
cdr3_aa: CASSLLDTDTQYF

j_call: TRBJ1-4
v_call: TRBV7-2
d_call: -
clone_size: -
cdr3_nt: TGTGCCAGCAGCTTAGCGTTCTCAGGGGACGGTGAAAAACTGTTTTTT
cdr3_aa: CASSLAFSGDGEKLFF

j_call: TRBJ2-1
v_call: TRBV6-1
d_call: -
clone_size: -
cdr3_nt: TGTGCCAGCAGTGAAAGCCACAACTTAGCCTACAATGAGCAGTTCTTC
cdr3_aa: CASSESHNLAYNEQFF

j_call: TRBJ2-1
v_call: TRBV5-1
d_call: TRBD2
clone_size: -
cdr3_nt: TGCGCCAGCAGCCTGACTAGCGGGGCTGAGCAGTTCTTC
cdr3_aa: CASSLTSGAEQFF

j_call: TRBJ1-1
v_call: TRBV29-1
d_call: -
clone_size: -
cdr3_nt: TGCAGCGTTGGTAAAAGCACTGAAGCTTTCTTT
cdr3_aa: CSVGKSTEAFF

j_call: TRBJ1-6
v_call: TRBV28
d_call: TRBD1
clone_size: -
cdr3_nt: TGTGCCAGTCACGACAGGGGTAATTCACCCCTCCACTTT
cdr3_aa: CASHDRGNSPLHF

j_call: TRBJ2-1
v_call: TRBV9
d_call: -
clone_size: -
cdr3_nt: TGTGCCAGCAGCGTAGGGAGTAGGTCGGAGCAGTTCTTC
cdr3_aa: CASSVGSRSEQFF

j_call: TRBJ2-7
v_call: TRBV28
d_call: -
clone_size: few
cdr3_nt: TGTGCCAGCAGTTTACTGGGTTACGAGCAGTACTTC
cdr3_aa: CASSLLGYEQYF

j_call: TRBJ1-2
v_call: TRBV3-1/TRBV3-2
d_call: -
clone_size: -
cdr3_nt: TGTGCCAGCAGCCAAGATTACAGGGCGGGTAACTATGGCTACACCTTC
cdr3_aa: CASSQDYRAGNYGYTF

j_call: TRBJ1-6
v_call: TRBV2
d_call: -
clone_size: -
cdr3_nt: TGTGCCACCACCCCAGGGTGGAATTCACCCCTCCACTTT
cdr3_aa: CATTPGWNSPLHF

j_call: TRBJ1-1
v_call: TRBV5-6
d_call: -
clone_size: -
cdr3_nt: TGTGCCAGCAGCCTGCCCGGTGTGAACACTGAAGCTTTCTTT
cdr3_aa: CASSLPGVNTEAFF

j_call: TRBJ2-7
v_call: TRBV5-1
d_call: TRBD1
clone_size: once
cdr3_nt: TGCGCCAGCAGCGGTCGGACAGGGATCGCCTACGAGCAGTACTTC
cdr3_aa: CASSGRTGIAYEQYF